This TCR beta chain is from a study of CD8+CD57+ T cells in acquired aplastic anemia. Patients sequenced had flow cytometry evidence of CD8+CD57+ cell expansion. Trimming took 4 bases from V and 5 from J, leaving 12 bases between them. Germline CDR1 reads LNHDA; CDR2 reads SQIVND (reference sequence). The CDR3 consists of 13 residues. Genomic DNA templated the TCR beta VDJ and CDR3 profiling. In TCRdb, the reads were re-called with MiXCR into one record per CDR3 protein. The sample consists of over 150,000 distinct CDR3 sequences, roughly three fifths of them appearing once. Input material: sorted CD4+, CD8+, or CD8+CD57+ T cells (not recorded which) from PBMCs. V and J are TRBV19 and TRBJ2-7; no reliable D call. This TCR came from a human donor with aplastic anemia. The DNA of the CDR3 is TGTGCCAGTAGTAAGGACGGGTACGACGAGCAGTACTTC. Amino acids: CASSKDGYDEQYF.